The clone carrying this TCR beta chain showed up just once. The antigen is unknown. The treatment denotes: roughly 10-day PBMC culture with coronavirus spike peptide pools or control peptides (ViraFEST assay). The data stem from a study of vaccination and CD4 T cells after COVID-19. Study as a whole: Median time from COVID diagnosis to post-COVID sampling was 101 days (35 to 161). Median time from second vaccine dose to sampling was approximately 74 days (14 to 241). Cells were stimulated with overlapping spike peptides from SARS-CoV-2, HCoV-NL63, HCoV-OC43 and HCoV-229E.

Oncomine TCR Beta short-read sequencing was applied to DNA from cultured CD4+ T cells. TCRdb re-called the PCR reads through MiXCR, storing one row per CDR3 protein. The table includes more than 15,000 distinct CDR3 sequences, roughly 50% detected once. This CDR3 has 15 amino acids. Deletions cut 3 bases from V and 2 bases from J, with 11 bases between. The germline V gene has CDR1 SEHNR and CDR2 FQNEAQ (reference sequence). J is TRBJ1-3 and V is TRBV7-9, with D maybe TRBD1 (6 bases). Source material: CD4+ T cells from blood, cultured in vitro. The TCR sequence derives from a human donor who had recovered from COVID-19. CDR3 nucleotides: TGTGCCAGCAGCTTGCACAGGGCACCTGGAAACACCATATATTTT. This gives the protein CASSLHRAPGNTIYF.